The next 9 T cell receptor beta chains were all read from a single sample in a study of T cell responses to AZD1222 COVID-19 vaccine. Profiling relied on immunoSEQ multiplex PCR, and the TCRdb table lists in-frame clones only, not all of them. The sample yields 120,000 to 150,000 clones, more than 70% seen once. The material was peripheral blood, obtained 28 days after the second AZD1222 dose. These receptors were collected from an adult who received the AZD1222 COVID-19 vaccine.

This chain links TRBV19 with TRBJ1-6, with 8 bases identical to TRBD1. The CDR3 consists of 15 residues. The V and J ends lost 9 bases and 1 base, in that order; junction bases with no gene match: 5. The germline V gene encodes CDR1 LNHDA and CDR2 SQIVND (reference sequence). The CDR3 DNA follows: TGTGCCAGCCTTAACAGGGGGTCCTATAATTCACCCCTCCACTTT. It is translated as CASLNRGSYNSPLHF.

The chain joins TRBV28 to TRBJ1-2; a weak D match, TRBD1 (5 bases). V was shortened by 10 bases and J by 4 bases, with 7 bases between the two germline ends. The CDR3 contains 10 residues. Germline-derived CDR1 and CDR2 are MDHEN and SYDVKM. CDR3: CATGSYGYTF. DNA of the CDR3: TGTGCCACAGGGAGCTATGGCTACACCTTC.

The V call is TRBV15, the J call TRBJ1-2, with TRBD1 matching 9 bases. With 0 bases clipped from V and 4 bases from J, the junction kept 6 bases outside the gene matches. CDR1 and CDR2 from the germline V gene are LNHNV and YYDKDF (reference sequence). CDR3 length: 16 amino acids. The CDR3 nucleotides are TGTGCCACCAGCAGAGAAACTACAGGGGGCAGCTATGGCTACACCTTC. Translated, it gives CATSRETTGGSYGYTF.

The chain uses TRBV27 and TRBJ1-6; D is unclear. The V end was cut by 4 bases, the J end by 8 bases, with 9 bases between. The CDR3 loop spans 13 amino acids. The germline CDR1 and CDR2 sequences are MNHEY and SMNVEV (reference sequence). CDR3 region: CASSWRVYSPLHF. Here the CDR3 DNA reads TGTGCCAGCAGTTGGAGGGTTTATTCACCCCTCCACTTT.

The rearrangement uses TRBV19 and TRBJ1-3, with 7 bases matching TRBD1. From germline, CDR1 is LNHDA and CDR2 SQIVND (reference sequence). This CDR3 spans 16 amino acids. The trim removed 3 bases at V and 0 bases at J, leaving 5 bases unmatched. CDR3 region: CASSITGVNSGNTIYF. The DNA for the CDR3 is TGTGCCAGTAGTATCACAGGGGTCAACTCTGGAAACACCATATATTTT. Together with reference TRBV19 and TRBJ1-3, the CDR3 gives the full variable domain: DGGITQSPKYLFRKEGQNVTLSCEQNLNHDAMYWYRQDPGQGLRLIYYSQIVNDFQKGDIAEGYSVSREKKESFPLTVTSAQKNPTAFYLCASSITGVNSGNTIYFGEGSWLTVV.

This clone occurred once. This rearrangement joins TRBV11-1 to TRBJ1-2; 7 bases are shared with TRBD1. V lost 2 bases and J lost 4; bases outside the gene matches: 7. Germline values: CDR1 SGHAT, CDR2 FQDESV (reference sequence). The CDR3 is 15 amino acids. Written as DNA, the CDR3 is TGTGCCAGCAGCTTAAATTCGGGACAGATCTATGGCTACACCTTC. Translating it yields CASSLNSGQIYGYTF.

The CDR3 region has the DNA TGTGCCAGCAGTTTATCTACAGGGGACCCCTATGGCTACACCTTC. Translation: CASSLSTGDPYGYTF. The chain carries TRBV27 and TRBJ1-2; 7 bases fit TRBD1. The CDR3 runs to 15 residues. Germline-derived CDR1 and CDR2 are MNHEY and SMNVEV (reference sequence). V lost 0 bases, J lost 4 bases, and 5 bases stayed unmatched.

The chain employs TRBV7-8 and TRBJ1-5; TRBD1 might be the D (5 bases). The V end lost 1 base, the J end lost 2 bases, and 18 bases lay between the germline ends. Germline assignment: CDR1 SGHVS and CDR2 FQNEAQ. The CDR3 loop spans 18 amino acids. CDR3 sequence (DNA): TGTGCCAGCAGCTTAGTGGGACGGTGGGACCCCCGCAATCAGCCCCAGCATTTT. Translated, it gives CASSLVGRWDPRNQPQHF.

The chain employs TRBV28 and TRBJ1-6; D gene unclear. The CDR3 totals 15 residues. Trimming cost V 6 bases and J 6 bases, with 15 bases left between them. Germline CDR1 MDHEN, CDR2 SYDVKM. The CDR3 spells CASRKSVGSNSPLHF. The CDR3 DNA sequence: TGTGCCAGCAGGAAGAGTGTTGGCAGTAATTCACCCCTCCACTTT.